This is a list of T cell receptor beta chains from one sample in a study of T cells expressing NK-cell markers. For each CDR3 protein, TCRdb gives one entry from its re-call of the 5' RACE reads, without DNA. The record lists over 120,000 distinct CDR3 sequences, of which the ten most abundant hold less than 15%. The specimen sequenced was blood T cells: a sorted CD56 or NKG2C T cell subset, CD4+ or CD8+ T cells, or bulk PBMC T cells (not recorded which). These receptor sequences come from a man in his late teens or twenties in good health. Each CDR3 is given with its conserved first and last residue.

v_call: TRBV29-1; j_call: TRBJ2-1; cdr3_aa: CSVHWTSGSGSYNEQFF
v_call: TRBV28; j_call: TRBJ2-1; cdr3_aa: CASRPDNNEQFF
v_call: TRBV7-8; j_call: TRBJ2-2; cdr3_aa: CASSLTTGDTGELFF
v_call: TRBV7-9; j_call: TRBJ2-1; cdr3_aa: CASTSLEGGSYNEQFF
v_call: TRBV3-1; j_call: TRBJ1-1; cdr3_aa: CASSPPRGGAGAFF
v_call: TRBV20-1; j_call: TRBJ2-3; cdr3_aa: CSAPLPDTQYF
v_call: TRBV6-1; j_call: TRBJ2-1; cdr3_aa: CASSDSFDNEQFF
v_call: TRBV12-5; j_call: TRBJ2-1; cdr3_aa: CASGLKAGAGNEQFF
v_call: TRBV5-4; j_call: TRBJ2-1; cdr3_aa: CASSPLLESYNEQFF
v_call: TRBV27; j_call: TRBJ1-2; cdr3_aa: CASSLYPGAGAGYTF
v_call: TRBV7-2; j_call: TRBJ2-3; cdr3_aa: CASSPGTSGSSLDTQYF
v_call: TRBV7-2; j_call: TRBJ2-7; cdr3_aa: CASSLLLYEQYF
v_call: TRBV7-9; j_call: TRBJ2-1; cdr3_aa: CASSPLGGGTPYNEQFF
v_call: TRBV5-4; j_call: TRBJ2-5; cdr3_aa: CASSQESGELETQYF
v_call: TRBV19; j_call: TRBJ1-1; cdr3_aa: CASTLDTGSPEAFF
v_call: TRBV4-2; j_call: TRBJ2-1; cdr3_aa: CASSQDGFEGREYNEQFF
v_call: TRBV11-2; j_call: TRBJ1-2; cdr3_aa: CASSLRSRQTSCYTF
v_call: TRBV6-1; j_call: TRBJ1-4; cdr3_aa: CASSPLLPTDEKLFF
v_call: TRBV29-1; j_call: TRBJ2-3; cdr3_aa: CSVEGAPDTQYF
v_call: TRBV25-1; j_call: TRBJ2-2; cdr3_aa: CASSGDWATGELFF
v_call: TRBV12-3/TRBV12-4; j_call: TRBJ2-6; cdr3_aa: CASSPGQGTPGANVLTF
v_call: TRBV6-2/TRBV6-3; j_call: TRBJ2-2; cdr3_aa: CASTEDRASNTGELFF